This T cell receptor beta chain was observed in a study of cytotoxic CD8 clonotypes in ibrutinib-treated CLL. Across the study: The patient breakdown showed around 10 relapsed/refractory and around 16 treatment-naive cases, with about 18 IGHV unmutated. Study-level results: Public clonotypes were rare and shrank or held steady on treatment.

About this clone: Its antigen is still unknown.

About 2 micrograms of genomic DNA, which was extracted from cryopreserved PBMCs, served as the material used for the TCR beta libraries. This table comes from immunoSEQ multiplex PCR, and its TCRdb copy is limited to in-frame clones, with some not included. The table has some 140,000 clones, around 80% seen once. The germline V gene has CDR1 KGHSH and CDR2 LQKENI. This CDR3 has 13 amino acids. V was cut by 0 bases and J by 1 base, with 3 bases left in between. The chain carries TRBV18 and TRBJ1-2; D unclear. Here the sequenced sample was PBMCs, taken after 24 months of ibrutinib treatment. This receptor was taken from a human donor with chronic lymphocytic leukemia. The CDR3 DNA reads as TGTGCCAGCTCACCACCGAGTAACTATGGCTACACCTTC. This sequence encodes CASSPPSNYGYTF.